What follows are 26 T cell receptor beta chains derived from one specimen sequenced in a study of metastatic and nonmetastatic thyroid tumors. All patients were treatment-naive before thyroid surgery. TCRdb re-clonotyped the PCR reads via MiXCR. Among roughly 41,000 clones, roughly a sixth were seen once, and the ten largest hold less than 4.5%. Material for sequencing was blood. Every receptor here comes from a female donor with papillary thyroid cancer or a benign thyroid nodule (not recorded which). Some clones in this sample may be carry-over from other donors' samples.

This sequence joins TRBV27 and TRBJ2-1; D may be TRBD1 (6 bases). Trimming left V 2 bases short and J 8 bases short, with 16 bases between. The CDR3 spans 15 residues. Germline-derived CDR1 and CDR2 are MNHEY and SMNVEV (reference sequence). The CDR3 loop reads CASSLIGQGWDEQFF. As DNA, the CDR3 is TGTGCCAGCAGTTTAATTGGTCAGGGGTGGGATGAGCAGTTCTTC.

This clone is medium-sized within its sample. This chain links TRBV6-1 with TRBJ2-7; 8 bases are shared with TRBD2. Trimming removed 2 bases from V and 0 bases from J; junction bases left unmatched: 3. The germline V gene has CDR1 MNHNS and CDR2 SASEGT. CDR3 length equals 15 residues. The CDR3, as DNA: TGTGCCAGCAGTGAACAGGGGACTAGCTCCTACGAGCAGTACTTC. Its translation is CASSEQGTSSYEQYF.

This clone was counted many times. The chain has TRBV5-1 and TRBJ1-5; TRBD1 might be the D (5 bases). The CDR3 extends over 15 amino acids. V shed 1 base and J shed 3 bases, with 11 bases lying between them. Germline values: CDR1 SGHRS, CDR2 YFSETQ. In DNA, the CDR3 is TGCGCCAGCAGCTTGACGGGGGAGGACAATCAGCCCCAGCATTTT. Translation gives CASSLTGEDNQPQHF.

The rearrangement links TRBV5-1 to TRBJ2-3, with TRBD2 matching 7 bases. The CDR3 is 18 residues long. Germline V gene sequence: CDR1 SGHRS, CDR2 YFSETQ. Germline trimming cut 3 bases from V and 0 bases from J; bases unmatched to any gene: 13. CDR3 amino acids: CASSCPGTIGASTDTQYF. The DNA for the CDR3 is TGCGCCAGCAGCTGTCCCGGGACTATCGGAGCCAGCACAGATACGCAGTATTTT.

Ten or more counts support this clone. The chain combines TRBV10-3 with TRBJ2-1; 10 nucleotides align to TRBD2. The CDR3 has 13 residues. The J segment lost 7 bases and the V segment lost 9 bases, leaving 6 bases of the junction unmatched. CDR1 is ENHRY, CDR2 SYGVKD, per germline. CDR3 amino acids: CAIRGLANNEQFF. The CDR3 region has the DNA TGTGCCATTCGGGGACTAGCGAATAATGAGCAGTTCTTC.

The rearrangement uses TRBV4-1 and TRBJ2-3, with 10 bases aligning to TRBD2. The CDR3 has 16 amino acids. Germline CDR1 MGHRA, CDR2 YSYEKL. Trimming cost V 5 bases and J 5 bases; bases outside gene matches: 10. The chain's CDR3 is CASSRTSGVRIDTQYF. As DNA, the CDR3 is TGCGCCAGCAGCAGGACTAGCGGTGTTCGTATAGATACGCAGTATTTT.

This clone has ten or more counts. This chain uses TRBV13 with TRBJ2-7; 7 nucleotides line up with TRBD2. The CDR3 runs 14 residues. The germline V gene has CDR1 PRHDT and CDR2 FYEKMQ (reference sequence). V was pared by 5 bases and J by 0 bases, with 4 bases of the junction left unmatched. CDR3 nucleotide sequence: TGTGCCAGCAGCCGGGGGGACTTCTCCTACGAGCAGTACTTC. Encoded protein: CASSRGDFSYEQYF.

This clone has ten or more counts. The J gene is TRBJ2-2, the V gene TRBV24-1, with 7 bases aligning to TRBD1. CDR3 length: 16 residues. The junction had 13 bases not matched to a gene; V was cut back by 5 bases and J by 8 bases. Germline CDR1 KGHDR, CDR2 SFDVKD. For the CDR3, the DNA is TGTGCCACCAGTGGATTCCGACAGGGCGCTAAGGGGGAGCTGTTTTTT. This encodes CATSGFRQGAKGELFF.

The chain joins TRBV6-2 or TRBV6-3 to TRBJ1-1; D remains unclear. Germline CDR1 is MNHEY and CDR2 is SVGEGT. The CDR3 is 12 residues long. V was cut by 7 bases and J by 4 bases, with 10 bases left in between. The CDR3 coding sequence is TGTGCCAGCACCGCCTGGGGCACTGAAGCTTTCTTT. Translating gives CASTAWGTEAFF.

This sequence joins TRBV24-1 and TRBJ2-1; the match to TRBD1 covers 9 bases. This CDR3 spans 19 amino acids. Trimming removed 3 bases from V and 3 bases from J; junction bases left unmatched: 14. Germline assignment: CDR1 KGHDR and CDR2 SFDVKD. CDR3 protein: CATSDPSSPGQGYYNEQFF. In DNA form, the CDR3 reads TGTGCCACCAGTGATCCTTCATCCCCTGGACAGGGGTACTACAATGAGCAGTTCTTC.

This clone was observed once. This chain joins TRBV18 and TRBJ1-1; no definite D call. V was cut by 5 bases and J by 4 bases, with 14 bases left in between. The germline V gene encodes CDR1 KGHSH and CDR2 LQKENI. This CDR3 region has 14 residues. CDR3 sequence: CASSTQWEGTEAFF. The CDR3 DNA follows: TGTGCCAGCTCAACCCAGTGGGAAGGCACTGAAGCTTTCTTT.

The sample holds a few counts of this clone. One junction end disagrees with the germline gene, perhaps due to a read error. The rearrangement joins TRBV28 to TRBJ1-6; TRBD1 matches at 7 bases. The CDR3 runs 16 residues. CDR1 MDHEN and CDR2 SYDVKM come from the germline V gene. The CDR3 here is CASRGETGSVNSTLHF. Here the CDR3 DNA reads TGTGCCAGCAGGGGAGAGACAGGGAGTGTTAATTCAACCCTACACTTT.

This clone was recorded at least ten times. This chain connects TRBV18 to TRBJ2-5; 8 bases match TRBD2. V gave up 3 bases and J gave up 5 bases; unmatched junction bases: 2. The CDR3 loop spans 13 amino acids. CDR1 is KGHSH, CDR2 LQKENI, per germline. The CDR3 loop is CASSPGGAETQYF. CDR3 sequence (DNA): TGTGCCAGCTCACCCGGGGGGGCTGAGACCCAGTACTTC.

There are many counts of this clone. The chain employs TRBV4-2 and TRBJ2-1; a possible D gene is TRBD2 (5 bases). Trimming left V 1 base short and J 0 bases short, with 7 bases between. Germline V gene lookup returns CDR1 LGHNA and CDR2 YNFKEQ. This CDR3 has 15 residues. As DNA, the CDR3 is TGTGCCAGCAGCCAAGTTGGAGGCTCCTACAATGAGCAGTTCTTC. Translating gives CASSQVGGSYNEQFF.

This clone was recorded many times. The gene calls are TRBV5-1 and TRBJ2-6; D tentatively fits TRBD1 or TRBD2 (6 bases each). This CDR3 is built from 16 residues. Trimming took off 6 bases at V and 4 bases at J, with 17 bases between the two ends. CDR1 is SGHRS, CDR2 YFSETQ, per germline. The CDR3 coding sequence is TGCGCCAGCACCCTGGAGGGGGGTGCAGGGGCCAACGTCCTGACTTTC. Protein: CASTLEGGAGANVLTF. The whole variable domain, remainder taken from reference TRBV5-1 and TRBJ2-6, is KAGVTQTPRYLIKTRGQQVTLSCSPISGHRSVSWYQQTPGQGLQFLFEYFSETQRNKGNFPGRFSGRQFSNSRSEMNVSTLELGDSALYLCASTLEGGAGANVLTFGAGSRLTVL.

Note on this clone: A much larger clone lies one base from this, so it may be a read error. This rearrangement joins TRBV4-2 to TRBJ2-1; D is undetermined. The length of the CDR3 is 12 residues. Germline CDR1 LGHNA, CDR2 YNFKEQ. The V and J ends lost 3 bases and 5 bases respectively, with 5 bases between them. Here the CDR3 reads CASSHANNEQFF. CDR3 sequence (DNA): TGTGCCAGCAGCCATGCAAACAATGAGCAGTTCTTC.

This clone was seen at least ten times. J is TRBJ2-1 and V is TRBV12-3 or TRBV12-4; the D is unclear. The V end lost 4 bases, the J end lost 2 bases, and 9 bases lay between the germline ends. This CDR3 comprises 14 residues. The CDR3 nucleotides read TGTGCCAGCAGTTCAGGTTGGACCTACAATGAGCAGTTCTTC. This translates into CASSSGWTYNEQFF.

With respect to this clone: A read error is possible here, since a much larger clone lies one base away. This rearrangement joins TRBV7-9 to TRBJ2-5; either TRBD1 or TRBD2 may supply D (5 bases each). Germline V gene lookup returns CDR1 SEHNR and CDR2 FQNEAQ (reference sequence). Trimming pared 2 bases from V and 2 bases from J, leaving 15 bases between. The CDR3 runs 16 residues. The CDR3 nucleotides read TGTGCCAGCAGCTTATCGGTAGGGACGCCACAAGAGACCCAGTACTTC. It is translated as CASSLSVGTPQETQYF.

In nucleotides, the CDR3 is TGTGCCAGCATCCCGGCGGCGTCTCTCTTGGGCTATGGCTACACCTTC. It encodes CASIPAASLLGYGYTF. The genes are TRBV28 and TRBJ1-2, with D uncertain. The CDR3 contains 16 residues. Germline V CDR1 and CDR2: MDHEN, SYDVKM. Trimming pared 7 bases from V and 4 bases from J, leaving 22 bases between.

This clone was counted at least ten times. The CDR3 DNA is TGTGCCTGGAAGGGGACAATAAACACCGGGGAGCTGTTTTTT. Residues: CAWKGTINTGELFF. The genes are TRBV30 and TRBJ2-2; maybe TRBD1 (6 bases). CDR3 length equals 14 residues. Trimming cost V 4 bases and J 2 bases, with 11 bases left between them. Germline V gene sequence: CDR1 GTSNPN, CDR2 SVGIG (reference sequence).

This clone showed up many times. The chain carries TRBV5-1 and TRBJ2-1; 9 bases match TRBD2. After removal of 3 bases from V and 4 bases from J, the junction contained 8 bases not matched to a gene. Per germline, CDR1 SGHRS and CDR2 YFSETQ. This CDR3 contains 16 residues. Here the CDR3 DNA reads TGCGCCAGCAGCTCCCCCCCCGCGGGAGGGTACAATGAGCAGTTCTTC. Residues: CASSSPPAGGYNEQFF.

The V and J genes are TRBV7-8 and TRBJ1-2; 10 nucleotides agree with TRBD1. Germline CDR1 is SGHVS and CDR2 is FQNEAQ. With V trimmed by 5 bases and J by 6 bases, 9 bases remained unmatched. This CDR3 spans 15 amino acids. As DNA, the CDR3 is TGTGCCAGCAGCCCCTCCGGACAGGGGGTCGATGGCTACACCTTC. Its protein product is CASSPSGQGVDGYTF.

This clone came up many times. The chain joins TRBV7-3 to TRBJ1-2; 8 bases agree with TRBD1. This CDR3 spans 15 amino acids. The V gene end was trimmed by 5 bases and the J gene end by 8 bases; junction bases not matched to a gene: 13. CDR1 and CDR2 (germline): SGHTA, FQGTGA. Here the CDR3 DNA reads TGTGCCAGCAGCATGCTCCCCGGGACAGGAGGCGGCTACACCTTC. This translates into CASSMLPGTGGGYTF.

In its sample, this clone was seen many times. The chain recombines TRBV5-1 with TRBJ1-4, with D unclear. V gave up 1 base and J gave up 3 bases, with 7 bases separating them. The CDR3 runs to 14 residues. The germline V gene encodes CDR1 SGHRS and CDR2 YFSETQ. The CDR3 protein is CASSLPSANEKLFF. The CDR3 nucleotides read TGCGCCAGCAGCTTGCCGTCAGCTAATGAAAAACTGTTTTTT.

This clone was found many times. The CDR3 spells CASSERGQLAKNIQYF. In DNA form, the CDR3 reads TGTGCCAGCAGTGAGAGGGGGCAACTAGCCAAAAACATTCAGTACTTC. V usage is TRBV6-2 or TRBV6-3 and J usage is TRBJ2-4, with 7 bases aligning to TRBD1. The CDR3 is 16 amino acids. V trimming: 5 bases; J trimming: 0 bases; junction bases outside the gene matches: 7. Per germline, CDR1 MNHEY and CDR2 SVGEGT.

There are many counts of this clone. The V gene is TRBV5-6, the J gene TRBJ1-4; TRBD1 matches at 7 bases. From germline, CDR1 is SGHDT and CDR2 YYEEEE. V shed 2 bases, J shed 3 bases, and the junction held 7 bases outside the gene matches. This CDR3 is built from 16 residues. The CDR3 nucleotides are TGTGCCAGCAGCTTCAGGGGGGCTAAGGCTAATGAAAAACTGTTTTTT. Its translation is CASSFRGAKANEKLFF.